The clone carrying this TCR beta chain was observed many times. As yet, its antigen is unknown. The CDR3 runs 13 residues. Trimming shortened V by 1 base and J by 3 bases, and 5 bases separated the two germline ends. The germline gives CDR1 LNHDA, CDR2 SQIVND (reference sequence). This sample was included in a study of identical twins. Template switching added a universal primer binding site, and final cDNA carried unique molecular identifiers. In TCRdb, the 5' RACE reads were re-called with MiXCR into one record per CDR3 protein. Of some 97,000 distinct CDR3 sequences in the sample, 4.5% to 6.5% were seen once. Study-level results: Twin pairs had excess sharing that was weaker in beta out-of-frame sequences. Abundant cord blood beta clonotypes carried fewer insertions; memory repertoires showed none. One should note that invariant MAIT and iNKT cells could partly confound zero-insertion analyses.

The gene calls are TRBV19 and TRBJ2-3; D gene ambiguous. The TCR comes from a woman aged 50 to 60 in good health. The sequenced material came from memory T cells sorted from blood. Here the CDR3 reads CASSIAETDTQYF. CDR3 bases: TGTGCCAGTAGTATAGCTGAGACAGATACGCAGTATTTT. Full variable domain (rest looked up from reference TRBV19 and TRBJ2-3): DGGITQSPKYLFRKEGQNVTLSCEQNLNHDAMYWYRQDPGQGLRLIYYSQIVNDFQKGDIAEGYSVSREKKESFPLTVTSAQKNPTAFYLCASSIAETDTQYFGPGTRLTVL.